These T cell receptor beta chains were read from a single sample in a study of spatial heterogeneity in lung cancer. Via MiXCR, TCRdb re-called the 5' RACE reads, giving one row per CDR3 protein. Of 100,000 to 120,000 distinct CDR3 sequences listed, approximately 10% are singletons. The sample was PBMCs, taken at follow-up. The receptors here all came from a female donor with early-stage non-small cell lung cancer. Both conserved end residues are part of each CDR3. A D gene is named only where the DNA matches it firmly. Clone size appears in some rows only: once, few, many, or a class for an expanded clone.

v_call,clone_size,j_call,d_call,cdr3_aa,cdr3_nt
TRBV5-1,NA,TRBJ2-1,TRBD2,CASSPSPTSSGSFSEQFF,TGCGCCAGCAGCCCGTCACCTACCTCTAGCGGGAGTTTCTCGGAGCAGTTCTTC
TRBV24-1,NA,TRBJ1-2,NA,CATSDYRDGNYGYTF,TGTGCCACCAGTGATTACCGGGACGGGAACTATGGCTACACCTTC
TRBV7-9,NA,TRBJ2-7,TRBD1,CASSIQGYYEQYF,TGTGCCAGCAGCATACAGGGGTACTACGAGCAGTACTTC
TRBV27,many,TRBJ2-7,TRBD1,CASSWTGRSYEQYF,TGTGCCAGCAGTTGGACAGGGCGCTCCTACGAGCAGTACTTC
TRBV29-1,NA,TRBJ1-1,TRBD1,CSGLQQGITEAFF,TGCAGCGGTTTGCAACAGGGGATAACTGAAGCTTTCTTT
TRBV11-2,NA,TRBJ2-1,TRBD2,CASSLAGGPYNEQFF,TGTGCCAGCAGCTTAGCGGGAGGGCCGTACAATGAGCAGTTCTTC
TRBV12-3/TRBV12-4,many,TRBJ2-5,NA,CASSSGHGGQTQYF,TGTGCCAGCAGTTCGGGACATGGGGGGCAAACCCAGTACTTC
TRBV18,many,TRBJ1-2,NA,CASSPRQDGYTF,TGTGCCAGCTCACCTAGACAGGATGGCTACACCTTC
TRBV3-1,few,TRBJ2-2,NA,CASSHIQIANTGELFF,TGTGCCAGCAGCCATATCCAAATAGCGAACACCGGGGAGCTGTTTTTT
TRBV27,NA,TRBJ2-5,NA,CASSSTAYQETQYF,TGTGCCAGCAGTTCCACAGCTTATCAAGAGACCCAGTACTTC
TRBV4-1,NA,TRBJ1-2,NA,CASSQVWTNHGYTF,TGCGCCAGCAGCCAAGTATGGACCAATCATGGCTACACCTTC
TRBV20-1,NA,TRBJ1-1,NA,CSANHLNMNTEAFF,TGCAGTGCTAACCACCTAAACATGAACACTGAAGCTTTCTTT
TRBV18,once,TRBJ2-1,TRBD1,CASSGGQGNEQFF,TGTGCCAGCTCGGGTGGACAGGGTAATGAGCAGTTCTTC
TRBV20-1,NA,TRBJ1-1,NA,CSARYGDTEAFF,TGCAGTGCTAGATATGGGGACACTGAAGCTTTCTTT
TRBV28,NA,TRBJ1-2,NA,CASSLPQKGGYTF,TGTGCCAGCAGTTTGCCCCAGAAGGGTGGCTACACCTTC
TRBV19,NA,TRBJ1-5,NA,CASSIIQGPQHF,TGTGCCAGTAGTATAATTCAGGGACCCCAGCATTTT
TRBV10-3,NA,TRBJ1-5,TRBD1,CAISPGGAGNQPQHF,TGTGCCATCAGCCCAGGGGGCGCGGGCAATCAGCCCCAGCATTTT
TRBV4-2,NA,TRBJ1-5,NA,CASSFDPGANQPQHF,TGTGCCAGCAGCTTTGACCCTGGGGCAAATCAGCCCCAGCATTTT
TRBV24-1,few,TRBJ2-5,NA,CATSDSDRLTRTQYF,TGTGCCACCAGTGACTCGGACCGCCTGACGAGGACCCAGTACTTC
TRBV3-1,NA,TRBJ2-3,NA,CASSQDALGGTSTDTQYF,TGTGCCAGCAGCCAAGATGCGTTGGGCGGAACCAGCACAGATACGCAGTATTTT
TRBV11-2,many,TRBJ2-7,NA,CASSPIPADYEQYF,TGTGCCAGCAGCCCCATCCCGGCAGACTACGAGCAGTACTTC
TRBV28,NA,TRBJ2-3,TRBD2,CATGGGPLGTQYF,TGTGCCACTGGGGGAGGGCCCCTCGGTACGCAGTATTTT
TRBV15,NA,TRBJ1-2,NA,CATSPGQNYGYIF,TGTGCCACATCACCAGGACAGAACTATGGCTACATCTTC
TRBV10-3,many,TRBJ1-5,TRBD1,CAISETGQGNQPQHF,TGTGCCATCAGTGAGACTGGACAGGGAAATCAGCCCCAGCATTTT
TRBV28,many,TRBJ2-7,NA,CASSLLYEQYF,TGTGCCAGCAGCCTGCTCTACGAGCAGTACTTC
TRBV5-8,few,TRBJ1-5,TRBD1,CASRGGQISNQPQHF,TGTGCCAGCAGGGGGGGACAGATTAGCAATCAGCCCCAGCATTTT
TRBV4-1,few,TRBJ1-2,NA,CASSQEPGGRYTF,TGCGCCAGCAGCCAAGAGCCCGGGGGACGGTACACCTTC
TRBV6-2/TRBV6-3,NA,TRBJ2-1,TRBD2,CASSEREIYNEQFF,TGTGCCAGCAGTGAGCGGGAGATTTACAATGAGCAGTTCTTC
TRBV5-1,few,TRBJ2-5,NA,CASSPGPKETQYF,TGCGCCAGCAGCCCAGGACCCAAAGAGACCCAGTACTTC
TRBV9,few,TRBJ1-1,NA,CASSVASGGRIGAFF,TGTGCCAGCAGCGTAGCTTCGGGAGGTAGGATAGGGGCTTTCTTT
TRBV29-1,NA,TRBJ1-1,TRBD1,CSGNRGVNTEAFF,TGCAGCGGTAACAGGGGGGTGAACACTGAAGCTTTCTTT
TRBV7-9,NA,TRBJ2-1,TRBD1,CASSLPRTGSDEQFF,TGTGCCAGCAGCTTACCCCGGACAGGGTCGGATGAGCAGTTCTTC
TRBV10-3,many,TRBJ1-1,NA,CAISSDGNTEAFF,TGTGCCATCAGTTCGGACGGGAACACTGAAGCTTTCTTT
TRBV19,few,TRBJ2-2,NA,CASSLGPAWLFF,TGTGCCAGTAGTCTCGGACCGGCTTGGCTGTTTTTT
TRBV29-1,few,TRBJ2-7,TRBD1,CSVVLQGSVANEQYF,TGCAGCGTTGTCCTACAGGGGTCCGTAGCCAACGAGCAGTACTTC
TRBV5-1,few,TRBJ1-1,NA,CASSTSAVNTEAFF,TGCGCCAGCAGCACCTCGGCAGTGAACACTGAAGCTTTCTTT
TRBV27,few,TRBJ1-6,NA,CASSSDRSSSPLHF,TGTGCCAGCAGTTCAGACAGGAGTAGTTCACCCCTCCACTTT
TRBV29-1,NA,TRBJ2-5,TRBD1,CSVAAPGQGRETQYF,TGCAGCGTTGCCGCCCCGGGACAGGGTCGGGAGACCCAGTACTTC
TRBV20-1,NA,TRBJ2-1,TRBD2,CSAGGTSGYNEQFF,TGCAGTGCTGGCGGGACTAGCGGCTACAATGAGCAGTTCTTC
TRBV29-1,few,TRBJ1-4,NA,CSVSDEKLFF,TGCAGCGTATCAGATGAAAAACTGTTTTTT
TRBV15,many,TRBJ2-5,NA,CATSRDQTGVETQYF,TGTGCCACCAGCAGAGATCAAACCGGTGTCGAGACCCAGTACTTC
TRBV12-3/TRBV12-4,few,TRBJ2-2,NA,CASIDPRGGQSLNTGELFF,TGTGCCAGCATCGACCCGAGGGGGGGACAATCTCTGAACACCGGGGAGCTGTTTTTT
TRBV7-9,NA,TRBJ1-3,NA,CASSPRFRSGSSGNTIYF,TGTGCCAGCAGCCCACGGTTTAGGAGTGGGAGCTCTGGAAACACCATATATTTT
TRBV24-1,NA,TRBJ2-5,NA,CATMIGETQYF,TGTGCCACCATGATTGGAGAGACCCAGTACTTC
TRBV2,NA,TRBJ1-1,NA,CASRRNRNSGTEAFF,TGTGCCAGCAGGCGAAACAGGAATTCTGGTACTGAAGCTTTCTTT
TRBV3-1,few,TRBJ2-3,NA,CASSQDTGLQPDTQYF,TGTGCCAGCAGCCAAGATACCGGACTACAGCCAGATACGCAGTATTTT
TRBV27,few,TRBJ2-1,NA,CASSFHSFRYSYNEQFF,TGTGCCAGCAGTTTCCACAGTTTCCGATACTCCTACAATGAGCAGTTCTTC
TRBV6-1,many,TRBJ1-5,NA,CASSEIGSGNQPQHF,TGTGCCAGCAGTGAAATAGGGAGCGGCAATCAGCCCCAGCATTTT
TRBV5-1,few,TRBJ2-7,TRBD1,CASSTGQGTYEQYF,TGCGCCAGCAGCACTGGACAGGGAACCTACGAGCAGTACTTC
TRBV6-6,NA,TRBJ1-1,NA,CASRYRRVSTEAFF,TGTGCCAGCAGATACCGCAGAGTCTCTACTGAAGCTTTCTTT
TRBV7-2,many,TRBJ2-1,TRBD2,CASSPGLAGVYEQFF,TGTGCCAGCAGTCCAGGACTAGCGGGAGTTTATGAGCAGTTCTTC
TRBV5-4,NA,TRBJ2-3,NA,CASSYFTRDGTDTQYF,TGTGCCAGCAGCTACTTCACCCGAGACGGCACAGATACGCAGTATTTT
TRBV18,few,TRBJ1-3,TRBD1,CASSPRTGSSGNTIYF,TGTGCCAGCTCACCCAGGACAGGGAGCTCTGGAAACACCATATATTTT